A selection of T cell receptor beta chains follows, all from one sample in a study of CD8+ T cells in alopecia areata. The data were produced by immunoSEQ multiplex PCR, yet TCRdb's version contains in-frame clones alone and is incomplete. The top ten clones hold 0.95% to 1.5% of a sample with more than 200,000 clones, approximately 67% of them seen once. The material was CD4+ T cells sorted from blood, obtained around week 46, from a patient treated with tofacitinib. The receptor source for this set is a human donor with alopecia areata. CDR3s include the opening cysteine and the closing phenylalanine or tryptophan. D genes are given only for firm matches. Size is stated for part of the rows, as once, few or many counts, or as a class when the clone is expanded.

v_call	clone_size	j_call	d_call	cdr3_nt	cdr3_aa
TRBV14	-	TRBJ1-6	-	TGTGCCAGCAGCCGAACCAGGGGTGGTTCACCCCTCCACTTT	CASSRTRGGSPLHF
TRBV25-1	once	TRBJ1-1	-	TGTGCCAGCATCCCCTCCGGGGCGGGTACTGAAGCTTTCTTT	CASIPSGAGTEAFF
TRBV7-2	-	TRBJ1-1	-	TGTGCCAGCAGCCTCGGACAGAATATGAACACTGAAGCTTTCTTT	CASSLGQNMNTEAFF
TRBV19	-	TRBJ2-7	TRBD2	TGTGCCAGTAGGGGACTAAACGACGAGCAGTACTTC	CASRGLNDEQYF
TRBV9	few	TRBJ1-4	-	TGTGCCAGCAGCCGGGACGCCACGATTGAAAAACTGTTTTTT	CASSRDATIEKLFF
TRBV11-2	many	TRBJ2-3	TRBD1	TGTGCCAGCAGCCGAGCAGGATTGACAGGGGGCGTTGGAGATACGCAGTATTTT	CASSRAGLTGGVGDTQYF
TRBV6-5	once	TRBJ1-2	TRBD1	TGTGCCAGCAGTCCCGGGACAGGGTTGTCTCGCGGCTACACCTTC	CASSPGTGLSRGYTF
TRBV27	-	TRBJ2-3	TRBD2	TGTGCCAGCAGACTAGCGGGGGGCACAGATACGCAGTATTTT	CASRLAGGTDTQYF
TRBV11-2	-	TRBJ2-7	-	TGTGCCAGCAGCTTCATGGGGACACCAACCTACGAGCAGTACTTC	CASSFMGTPTYEQYF
TRBV9	few	TRBJ2-3	-	TGTGCCAGCAGCGTAGATCCCACCACAGATACGCAGTATTTT	CASSVDPTTDTQYF
TRBV20-1	-	TRBJ1-2	-	TGCAGTGCTACGGTAATGGGAGGCTACACCTTC	CSATVMGGYTF
TRBV11-1	-	TRBJ1-1	TRBD1	TGTGCCAGCAGCTCGGGACAGGATTTCGCTGAAGCTTTCTTT	CASSSGQDFAEAFF
TRBV30	-	TRBJ2-7	TRBD2	TGTGCCTGGAGCGGACCCCCGGGGGGCTACGAGCAGTACTTC	CAWSGPPGGYEQYF
TRBV25-1	-	TRBJ1-1	-	TGTGCCAGCAGTGAATCCCTGGGTAAGAACACTGAAGCTTTCTTT	CASSESLGKNTEAFF
TRBV5-1	-	TRBJ1-2	-	TGCGCCAGCAGCTTGGAAGGCAGAAATTATGGCTACACCTTC	CASSLEGRNYGYTF
TRBV29-1	-	TRBJ1-1	-	TGCAGCGCCCGGAGAACAGCGGGGGAGGACACTGAAGCTTTCTTT	CSARRTAGEDTEAFF
TRBV30	-	TRBJ2-1	-	TGTGCCTGGAGTGAGGGCCAGGGGTTAGATGAGCAGTTCTTC	CAWSEGQGLDEQFF
TRBV6-6	-	TRBJ2-7	-	TGTGCCAGCAGTCCTCAATTATTCGAGCAGTACTTC	CASSPQLFEQYF
TRBV30	few	TRBJ2-5	-	TGTGCCTGGAACAAAGGGGTCTCGGGGGAGACCCAGTACTTC	CAWNKGVSGETQYF
TRBV5-1	-	TRBJ2-6	TRBD1	TGCGCCAGCAGCACGGGACAGGGAACTTCTGGGGCCAACGTCCTGACTTTC	CASSTGQGTSGANVLTF
TRBV29-1	-	TRBJ1-1	-	TGCAGCGTTGCTGTGGTTGGGGGCAACACTGAAGCTTTCTTT	CSVAVVGGNTEAFF
TRBV10-3	-	TRBJ2-5	TRBD2	TGTGCCATCAGTGATCTAAGCGGGGGGCGCTCAGAGACCCAGTACTTC	CAISDLSGGRSETQYF
TRBV5-1	once	TRBJ2-6	-	TGCGCCAGCAGCACGCCCGAATCTGGGGCCAACGTCCTGACTTTC	CASSTPESGANVLTF
TRBV29-1	-	TRBJ1-1	TRBD1	TGCAGCGTGGACAGGGGGACGAACACTGAAGCTTTCTTT	CSVDRGTNTEAFF
TRBV19	-	TRBJ2-2	TRBD1	TGTGCCAGTAGTGAACAGGGGGGTAGGGAGCTGTTTTTT	CASSEQGGRELFF
TRBV30	-	TRBJ1-1	-	TGTGCCTGGGGGAGGGACGGCACTGAAGCTTTCTTT	CAWGRDGTEAFF
TRBV7-2	-	TRBJ2-3	TRBD2	TGTGCCAGCAGCTTAGACGGGGGGGTGGCAGATACGCAGTATTTT	CASSLDGGVADTQYF
TRBV30	-	TRBJ2-1	TRBD1	TGTGCCTGGGGAGCGGGGACAGGGGCTTGGAATGAGCAGTTCTTC	CAWGAGTGAWNEQFF
TRBV29-1	-	TRBJ1-5	-	TGCAGCGTACGACAGGCAGGGCAGCCCCAGCATTTT	CSVRQAGQPQHF
TRBV29-1	-	TRBJ2-5	-	TGCAGCGGTACACCCATCCCAATGGAGACCCAGTACTTC	CSGTPIPMETQYF
TRBV21-1	-	TRBJ2-3	-	TGTGCCAGCCTCCGACCGGATCCTAGCACAGATACGCAGTATTTT	CASLRPDPSTDTQYF
TRBV18	few	TRBJ2-7	TRBD2	TGTGCCAGCTCACCAGGGCGGGAGGACGAGCAGTACTTC	CASSPGREDEQYF
TRBV7-2	-	TRBJ1-5	-	TGTGCCAGCAGCTTTGTGGCAATCAGCCCCGGCCAAAAGGCCCAGCATTTT	CASSFVAISPGQKAQHF
TRBV15	-	TRBJ1-1	-	TGTGCCACCAGCAGATTCAGGGATGGCACTGAAGCTTTCTTT	CATSRFRDGTEAFF
TRBV29-1	-	TRBJ1-2	-	TGCAGCGTTGTATGGAGCTATGGCTACACCTTC	CSVVWSYGYTF
TRBV7-6	-	TRBJ2-7	TRBD1	TGTGCCAGCAGCTTAGCTCGGTCAACAGGGACAGGAGTTTACGAGCAGTACTTC	CASSLARSTGTGVYEQYF
TRBV29-1	-	TRBJ1-5	-	TGCAGCATCAGTAGGGGGTCGGATCAGCCCCAGCATTTT	CSISRGSDQPQHF
TRBV30	-	TRBJ1-2	TRBD1	TGTGCCTGGGGAGGGACAGACTATGGCTACACCTTC	CAWGGTDYGYTF
TRBV20-1	-	TRBJ2-1	-	TGCAGTGCCCCCCTCGGGACCCACGGGGTCTTC	CSAPLGTHGVF
TRBV29-1	-	TRBJ1-1	-	TGCAGCGCCACCGAGAACACTGAAGCTTTCTTT	CSATENTEAFF
TRBV4-3	many	TRBJ2-1	TRBD2	TGCGCCAGCAGCCTTCTAGCGGGGGGGCAAGGCCATGAGCAGTTCTTC	CASSLLAGGQGHEQFF